The next 16 T cell receptor beta chains were all read from a single sample in a study of T-cell reconstitution after alpha-beta-depleted transplantation in children. Unique molecular identifiers were used to barcode this TCRbeta library. Via MiXCR, TCRdb re-called the PCR reads, giving one row per CDR3 protein. The data contain some 350,000 distinct CDR3 sequences, about a tenth of them singletons. Source: PBMCs from the stem cell graft donor, taken from the stem cell graft. These receptors all stem from a human donor who donated a stem cell graft to a child with acute lymphoblastic leukemia.

At least ten counts were recorded for this clonotype. The rearrangement joins TRBV7-2 to TRBJ2-3, with TRBD1 matching 8 bases. The CDR3 has 15 amino acids. V lost 5 bases and J lost 3; bases outside the gene matches: 7. The V gene's germline CDR1 is SGHTA and CDR2 FQGNSA. DNA of the CDR3: TGTGCCAGCAGCCCTCTGACAGGGGTAACAGATACGCAGTATTTT. It encodes CASSPLTGVTDTQYF. The full variable domain, completed using reference TRBV7-2 and TRBJ2-3, is GAGVSQSPSNKVTEKGKDVELRCDPISGHTALYWYRQSLGQGLEFLIYFQGNSAPDKSGLPSDRFSAERTGGSVSTLTIQRTQQEDSAVYLCASSPLTGVTDTQYFGPGTRLTVL.

Comments on this clonotype: One end of the junction fails to match germline, which may point to a read error. The rearrangement uses TRBV29-1 and TRBJ2-7, with D maybe TRBD2 (7 bases). CDR3 size: 16 residues. Germline CDR1 SQVTM, CDR2 ANQGSEA. The CDR3 protein is CSVGGLEIAGAYQQYF. The CDR3 coding sequence is TGCAGCGTGGGGGGGCTCGAGATAGCGGGCGCCTACCAGCAGTACTTC.

Written as DNA, the CDR3 is TGCGCCAGCAGCTCCCGACTAGCCGAGCACAATGAGCAGTTCTTC. Residues: CASSSRLAEHNEQFF. The chain combines TRBV5-1 with TRBJ2-1; 7 nucleotides agree with TRBD2. With 3 bases clipped from V and 5 bases from J, the junction kept 8 bases outside the gene matches. CDR3 length: 15 amino acids. In germline, CDR1 is SGHRS, CDR2 YFSETQ.

A few counts support this clonotype. This rearrangement joins TRBV6-5 to TRBJ1-3; unclear D gene. Trimming stripped 2 bases from V and 0 bases from J, with 8 bases between. The CDR3 is 15 residues long. CDR1 and CDR2 from the germline V gene are MNHEY and SVGAGI. The CDR3 protein is CASSYRGSSGNTIYF. The CDR3 DNA is TGTGCCAGCAGTTACCGGGGAAGCTCTGGAAACACCATATATTTT.

The chain joins TRBV20-1 to TRBJ1-2; 10 nucleotides match TRBD1. Germline V gene lookup returns CDR1 DFQATT and CDR2 SNEGSKA (reference sequence). There are 13 residues in the CDR3. V lost 5 bases to trimming and J lost 5 bases; unmatched junction nucleotides: 5. CDR3 bases: TGCAGTGCTGGGACAGGGGCGCGGTATGGCTACACCTTC. It yields the protein CSAGTGARYGYTF.

The chain uses TRBV28 and TRBJ1-5; D is possibly TRBD1 (5 bases). Between the trimmed V and J ends, which lost 6 bases and 3 bases, there was a span of 15 bases. The CDR3 is 15 residues long. Germline CDR1 and CDR2: MDHEN and SYDVKM. The CDR3 region has the DNA TGTGCCAGCAGACGAGGGCAGGGCAACAATCAGCCCCAGCATTTT. Its protein product is CASRRGQGNNQPQHF.

The table lists this clonotype with a few counts. V usage is TRBV7-9 and J usage is TRBJ1-2; tentatively, D is TRBD1 (6 bases). CDR3 length equals 15 residues. The germline V gene has CDR1 SEHNR and CDR2 FQNEAQ (reference sequence). V dropped 3 bases and J dropped 4 bases, with 15 bases sitting between them. The CDR3 DNA is TGTGCCAGCAGCTTGGAGCTCGGACAGACCTATGGCTACACCTTC. Its translation: CASSLELGQTYGYTF.

In this sample, this clonotype turned up a few times. The chain links TRBV12-3 or TRBV12-4 to TRBJ2-7; no clear D gene. Trimming cost V 3 bases and J 2 bases, with 11 bases left between them. There are 14 residues in the CDR3. CDR3 protein: CASSFWAAAYEQYF. The DNA of the CDR3 is TGTGCCAGCAGTTTCTGGGCCGCTGCCTACGAGCAGTACTTC.

This clonotype was seen more than once but under ten times. J is TRBJ2-3 and V is TRBV28; 7 nucleotides agree with TRBD1. Germline values: CDR1 MDHEN, CDR2 SYDVKM. The CDR3 has 14 residues. Losses at the gene ends were 6 bases for V and 3 bases for J; bases not matched to a gene: 6. This CDR3 is CASSRTGVTDTQYF. The CDR3 nucleotides are TGTGCCAGCAGCCGTACAGGGGTTACAGATACGCAGTATTTT.

The V and J genes are TRBV12-5 and TRBJ2-1; D gene ambiguous. V was trimmed by 1 base and J by 6 bases, leaving 16 bases between them. The CDR3 runs 16 residues. The germline V gene has CDR1 LGHNT and CDR2 FRNRAP. CDR3 amino acids: CASGLAQGLKGNEQFF. DNA for the CDR3: TGTGCTAGTGGTTTGGCACAAGGCCTAAAGGGCAATGAGCAGTTCTTC.

The V gene is TRBV20-1, the J gene TRBJ2-2; D is unresolved. V gave up 5 bases and J gave up 6 bases, with 25 bases separating them. The CDR3 runs to 17 residues. Germline CDR1 and CDR2: DFQATT and SNEGSKA (reference sequence). CDR3: CSARPHYAPPSAGELFF. CDR3 nucleotides: TGCAGTGCTCGACCTCACTATGCCCCGCCCTCGGCCGGGGAGCTGTTTTTT.

This clonotype was recorded at least ten times. The genes are TRBV5-1 and TRBJ2-5; D call uncertain. Trimming pared 0 bases from V and 4 bases from J, leaving 4 bases between. The CDR3 is 12 residues long. Germline V gene lookup returns CDR1 SGHRS and CDR2 YFSETQ. The CDR3 DNA sequence: TGCGCCAGCAGCTTGGCGGCAGAGACCCAGTACTTC. This sequence encodes CASSLAAETQYF.

This clonotype was detected a few times. The J gene is TRBJ1-1, the V gene TRBV5-1; TRBD1 agrees at 7 bases. The CDR3 is 15 residues long. V shed 4 bases, J shed 1 base, and the junction held 7 bases outside the gene matches. Germline V gene sequence: CDR1 SGHRS, CDR2 YFSETQ. CDR3 sequence reads: CASSGGDSENTEAFF. The CDR3 DNA follows: TGCGCCAGCAGCGGGGGGGACAGCGAGAACACTGAAGCTTTCTTT.

About this clonotype itself: With a much larger clone just one base away, this may be a read error. The chain is built from TRBV5-1 and TRBJ2-1, with TRBD2 matching 13 bases. Germline values: CDR1 SGHRS, CDR2 YFSETQ. J gave up 6 bases and V 0 bases, and 3 bases lay outside the gene matches. This CDR3 has 16 residues. The DNA for the CDR3 is TGCGCCAGCAGCTTGGGACTAGCGGGGGGCTCCAATGAGCAGTTCTTC. Protein product: CASSLGLAGGSNEQFF.

As regards this clonotype: At one of its ends the junction is not consistent with the germline gene, which may arise from a read error. The gene calls are TRBV20-1 and TRBJ2-7, with D possibly matching TRBD2 (6 bases). This CDR3 has 20 residues. Germline CDR1 reads DFQATT; CDR2 reads SNEGSKA (reference sequence). The CDR3 DNA follows: TGCTGTGCTAGACCCCCCGGCGGGGCAGGAGGGTCTTTTAGCTTGAGGGAGCAGTACTTC. It translates to CCARPPGGAGGSFSLREQYF.

This clonotype was detected a few times. The J gene is TRBJ1-4, the V gene TRBV4-2; D gene uncertain. The germline V gene encodes CDR1 LGHNA and CDR2 YNFKEQ. The CDR3 runs to 16 residues. The V end lost 0 bases, the J end lost 4 bases, and 12 bases lay between the germline ends. The CDR3 reads CASSQESRPRNEKLFF. The CDR3 DNA reads TGTGCCAGCAGCCAAGAATCACGACCGCGTAATGAAAAACTGTTTTTT.